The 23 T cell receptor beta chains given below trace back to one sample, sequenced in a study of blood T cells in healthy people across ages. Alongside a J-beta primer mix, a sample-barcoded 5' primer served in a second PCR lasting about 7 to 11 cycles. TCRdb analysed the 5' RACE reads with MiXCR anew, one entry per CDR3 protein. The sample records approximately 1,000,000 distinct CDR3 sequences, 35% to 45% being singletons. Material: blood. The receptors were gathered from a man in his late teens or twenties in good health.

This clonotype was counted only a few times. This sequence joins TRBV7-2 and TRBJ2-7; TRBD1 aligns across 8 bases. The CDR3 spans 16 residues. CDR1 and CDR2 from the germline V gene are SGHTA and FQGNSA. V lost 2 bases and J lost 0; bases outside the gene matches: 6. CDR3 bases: TGTGCCAGCAGCTTATTCGGGACAGGAACCTCCTACGAGCAGTACTTC. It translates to CASSLFGTGTSYEQYF.

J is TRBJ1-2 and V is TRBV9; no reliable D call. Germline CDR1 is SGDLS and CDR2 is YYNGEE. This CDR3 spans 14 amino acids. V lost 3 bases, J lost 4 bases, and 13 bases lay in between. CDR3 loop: CASSAGDGLYGYTF. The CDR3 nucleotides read TGTGCCAGCAGCGCCGGAGACGGGCTCTATGGCTACACCTTC.

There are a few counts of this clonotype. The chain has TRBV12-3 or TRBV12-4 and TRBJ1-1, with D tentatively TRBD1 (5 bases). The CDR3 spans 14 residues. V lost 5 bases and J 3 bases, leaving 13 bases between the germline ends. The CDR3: CASSPGRGDTEAFF. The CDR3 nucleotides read TGTGCCAGCAGTCCCGGCCGGGGGGACACTGAAGCTTTCTTT.

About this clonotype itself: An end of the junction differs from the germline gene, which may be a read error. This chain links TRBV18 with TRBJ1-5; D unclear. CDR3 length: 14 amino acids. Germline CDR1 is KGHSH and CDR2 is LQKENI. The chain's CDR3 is CVSSPSASNQPRHF. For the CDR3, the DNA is TGTGTCAGCTCACCATCGGCAAGCAATCAGCCCCGGCATTTT.

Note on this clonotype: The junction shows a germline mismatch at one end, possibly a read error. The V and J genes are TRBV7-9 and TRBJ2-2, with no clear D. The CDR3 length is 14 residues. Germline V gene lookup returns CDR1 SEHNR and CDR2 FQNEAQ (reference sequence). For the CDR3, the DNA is TGTGCCAACAGCGACTCATTGAACACCGGGGAGCTGTTTTTT. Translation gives CANSDSLNTGELFF. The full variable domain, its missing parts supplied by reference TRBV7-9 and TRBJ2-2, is DTGVSQNPRHKITKRGQNVTFRCDPISEHNRLYWYRQTLGQGPEFLTYFQNEAQLEKSRLLSDRFSAERPKGSFSTLEIQRTEQGDSAMYLCANSDSLNTGELFFGEGSRLTVL.

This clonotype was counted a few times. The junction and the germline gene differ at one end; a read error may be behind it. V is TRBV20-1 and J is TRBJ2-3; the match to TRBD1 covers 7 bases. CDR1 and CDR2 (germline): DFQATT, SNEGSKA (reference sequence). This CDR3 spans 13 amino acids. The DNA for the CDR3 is TGCAGTGCGAGAGGTCAGGGGGTAGATACGCAGTATTTT. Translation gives CSARGQGVDTQYF.

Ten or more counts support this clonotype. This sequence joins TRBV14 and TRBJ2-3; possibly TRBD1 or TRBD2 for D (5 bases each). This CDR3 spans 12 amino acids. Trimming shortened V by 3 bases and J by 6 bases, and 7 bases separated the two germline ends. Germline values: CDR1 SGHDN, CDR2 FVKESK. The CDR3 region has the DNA TGTGCCAGCAGCCACTGGGGGGATACGCAGTATTTT. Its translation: CASSHWGDTQYF.

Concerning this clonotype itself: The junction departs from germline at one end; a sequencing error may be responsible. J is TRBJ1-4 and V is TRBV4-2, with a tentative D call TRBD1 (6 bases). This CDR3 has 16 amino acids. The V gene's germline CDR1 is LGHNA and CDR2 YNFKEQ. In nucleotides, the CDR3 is TGTGCCAGCAGCCATGGGGGGACAACAACTAATGAAAGACTGTTTTTT. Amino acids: CASSHGGTTTNERLFF.

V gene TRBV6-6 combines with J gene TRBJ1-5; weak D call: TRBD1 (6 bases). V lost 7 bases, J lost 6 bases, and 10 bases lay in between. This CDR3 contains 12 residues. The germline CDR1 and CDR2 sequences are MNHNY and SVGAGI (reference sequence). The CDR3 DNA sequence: TGTGCCAGCATCCCAGGGGTTCAGCCCCAGCATTTT. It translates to CASIPGVQPQHF.

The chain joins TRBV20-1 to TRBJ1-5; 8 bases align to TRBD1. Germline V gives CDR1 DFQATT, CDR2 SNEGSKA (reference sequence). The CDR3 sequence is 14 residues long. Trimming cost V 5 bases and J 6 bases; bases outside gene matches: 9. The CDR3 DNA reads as TGCAGTGCTGCTCCGACAGGGGAGGTTCAGCCCCAGCATTTT. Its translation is CSAAPTGEVQPQHF.

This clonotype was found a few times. The CDR3 sequence: CASSQDWGVGETQYF. Here the CDR3 DNA reads TGCGCCAGCAGCCAAGATTGGGGTGTAGGGGAGACCCAGTACTTC. The genes are TRBV4-3 and TRBJ2-5; D remains unclear. Germline V lookup: CDR1 LGHNA, CDR2 YSLEER. V dropped 0 bases and J dropped 5 bases, with 13 bases sitting between them. This CDR3 is 15 amino acids long.

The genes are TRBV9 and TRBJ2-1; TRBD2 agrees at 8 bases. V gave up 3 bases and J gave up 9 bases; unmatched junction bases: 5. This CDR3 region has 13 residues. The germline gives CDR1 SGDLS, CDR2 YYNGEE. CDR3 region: CASSGGLGGEQFF. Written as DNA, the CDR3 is TGTGCCAGCAGCGGGGGACTAGGAGGTGAGCAGTTCTTC.

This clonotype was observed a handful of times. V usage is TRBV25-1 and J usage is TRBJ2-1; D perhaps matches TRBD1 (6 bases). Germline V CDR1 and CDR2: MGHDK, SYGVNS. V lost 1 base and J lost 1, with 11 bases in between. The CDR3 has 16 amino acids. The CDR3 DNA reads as TGTGCCAGCAGTGAATTGGACAGCCGATCCTACAATGAGCAGTTCTTC. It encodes CASSELDSRSYNEQFF.

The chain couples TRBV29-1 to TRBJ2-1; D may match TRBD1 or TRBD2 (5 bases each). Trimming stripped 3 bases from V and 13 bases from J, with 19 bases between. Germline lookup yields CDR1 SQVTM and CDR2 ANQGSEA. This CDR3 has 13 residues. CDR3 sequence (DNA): TGCAGCGTTGACCCCACAGTGGGGGAGACCCAGTTCTTC. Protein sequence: CSVDPTVGETQFF.

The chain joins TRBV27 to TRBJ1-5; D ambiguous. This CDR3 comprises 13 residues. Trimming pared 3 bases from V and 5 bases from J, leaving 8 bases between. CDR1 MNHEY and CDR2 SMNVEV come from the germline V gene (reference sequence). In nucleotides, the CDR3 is TGTGCCAGCAGTTTTTCGGGATATCAGCCCCAGCATTTT. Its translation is CASSFSGYQPQHF.

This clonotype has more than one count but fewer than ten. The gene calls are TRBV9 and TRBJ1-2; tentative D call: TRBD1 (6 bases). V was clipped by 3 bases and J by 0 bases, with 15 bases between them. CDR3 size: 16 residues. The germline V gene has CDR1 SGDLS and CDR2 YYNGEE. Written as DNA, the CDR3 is TGTGCCAGCAGCGAGAACCGGGACATTGCTAACTATGGCTACACCTTC. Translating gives CASSENRDIANYGYTF.

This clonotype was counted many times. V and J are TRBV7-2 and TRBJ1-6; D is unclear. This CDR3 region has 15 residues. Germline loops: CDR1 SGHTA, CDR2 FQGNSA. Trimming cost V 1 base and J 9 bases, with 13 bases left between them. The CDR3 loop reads CASSLGGQEGSPLHF. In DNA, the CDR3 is TGTGCCAGCAGCTTAGGTGGGCAGGAGGGTTCACCCCTCCACTTT.

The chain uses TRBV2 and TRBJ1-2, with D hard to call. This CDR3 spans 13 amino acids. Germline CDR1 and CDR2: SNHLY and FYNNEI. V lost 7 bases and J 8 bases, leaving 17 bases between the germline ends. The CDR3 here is CASKDLQFIGYTF. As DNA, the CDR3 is TGTGCCAGCAAGGATTTACAGTTTATAGGCTACACCTTC.

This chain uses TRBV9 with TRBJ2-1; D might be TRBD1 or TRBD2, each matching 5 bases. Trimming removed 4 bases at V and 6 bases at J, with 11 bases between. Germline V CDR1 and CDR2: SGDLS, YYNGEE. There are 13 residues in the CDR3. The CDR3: CASSSGHVNEQFF. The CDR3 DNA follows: TGTGCCAGCAGCAGCGGACACGTCAATGAGCAGTTCTTC.

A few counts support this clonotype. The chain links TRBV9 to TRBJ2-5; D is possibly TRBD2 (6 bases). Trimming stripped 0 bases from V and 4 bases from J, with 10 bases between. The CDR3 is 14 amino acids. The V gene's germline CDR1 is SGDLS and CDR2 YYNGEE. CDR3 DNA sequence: TGTGCCAGCAGCGTAGGGAAGGAGGGAGAGACCCAGTACTTC. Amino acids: CASSVGKEGETQYF. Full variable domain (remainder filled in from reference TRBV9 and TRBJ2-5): DSGVTQTPKHLITATGQRVTLRCSPRSGDLSVYWYQQSLDQGLQFLIQYYNGEERAKGNILERFSAQQFPDLHSELNLSSLELGDSALYFCASSVGKEGETQYFGPGTRLLVL.

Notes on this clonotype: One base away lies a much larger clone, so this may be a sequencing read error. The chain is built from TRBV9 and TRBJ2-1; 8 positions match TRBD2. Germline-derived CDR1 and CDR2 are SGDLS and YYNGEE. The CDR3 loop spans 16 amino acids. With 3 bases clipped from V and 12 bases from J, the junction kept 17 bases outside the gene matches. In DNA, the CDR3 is TGTGCCAGCAGCGAACCGGGACTAGGAAGAGCGGATGGGCAGTTCTTC. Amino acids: CASSEPGLGRADGQFF.

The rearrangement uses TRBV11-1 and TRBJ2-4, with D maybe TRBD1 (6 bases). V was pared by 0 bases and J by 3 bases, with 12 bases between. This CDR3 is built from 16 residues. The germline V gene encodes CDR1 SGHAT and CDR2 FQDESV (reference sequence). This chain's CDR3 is CASSLARQDFKNIQYF. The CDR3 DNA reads TGTGCCAGCAGCTTAGCTAGACAGGACTTCAAAAACATTCAGTACTTC.

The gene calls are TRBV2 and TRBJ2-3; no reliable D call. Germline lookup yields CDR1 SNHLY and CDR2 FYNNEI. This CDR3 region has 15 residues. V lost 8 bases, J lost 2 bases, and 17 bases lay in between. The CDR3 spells CASGRVTTNTDTQYF. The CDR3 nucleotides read TGTGCCAGCGGCCGGGTCACTACTAACACAGATACGCAGTATTTT.